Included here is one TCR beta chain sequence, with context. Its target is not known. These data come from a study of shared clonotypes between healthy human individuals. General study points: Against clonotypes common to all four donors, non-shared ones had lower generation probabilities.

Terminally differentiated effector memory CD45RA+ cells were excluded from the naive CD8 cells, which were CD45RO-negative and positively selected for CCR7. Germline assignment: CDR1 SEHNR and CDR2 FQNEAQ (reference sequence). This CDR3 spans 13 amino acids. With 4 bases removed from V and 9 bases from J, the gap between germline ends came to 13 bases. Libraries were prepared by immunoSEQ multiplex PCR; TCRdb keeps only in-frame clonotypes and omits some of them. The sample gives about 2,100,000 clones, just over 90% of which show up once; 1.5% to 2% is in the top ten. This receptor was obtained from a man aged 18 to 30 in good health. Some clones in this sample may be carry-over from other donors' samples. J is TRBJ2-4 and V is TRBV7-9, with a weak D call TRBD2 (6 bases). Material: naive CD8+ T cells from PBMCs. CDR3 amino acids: CASSSAGKGIQYF. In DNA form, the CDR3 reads TGTGCCAGCAGCTCCGCGGGGAAGGGCATTCAGTACTTC. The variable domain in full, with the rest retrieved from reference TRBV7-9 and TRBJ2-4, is DTGVSQNPRHKITKRGQNVTFRCDPISEHNRLYWYRQTLGQGPEFLTYFQNEAQLEKSRLLSDRFSAERPKGSFSTLEIQRTEQGDSAMYLCASSSAGKGIQYFGAGTRLSVL.